A single sample is the source of the 15 T cell receptor beta chains below, sequenced in a study of blood T cell repertoires in COVID-19. Generated by immunoSEQ multiplex PCR, the TCRdb table keeps only in-frame clones and is missing some. The table includes 80,000 to 95,000 clones, about 85% detected once. Material: peripheral blood. All receptors come from an elderly man with acute or convalescent COVID-19.

This sequence joins TRBV4-2 and TRBJ1-2; 11 bases agree with TRBD1. Germline V CDR1 and CDR2: LGHNA, YNFKEQ. Trimming at V came to 1 base and at J to 3 bases, leaving 7 bases not matched to a gene. The length of the CDR3 is 17 residues. Written as DNA, the CDR3 is TGTGCCAGCAGCCAAGTGGGTTGGACAGGGGGCGACTATGGCTACACCTTC. It specifies CASSQVGWTGGDYGYTF.

The J gene is TRBJ1-2, the V gene TRBV19; 7 positions agree with TRBD1. The CDR3 length is 12 residues. Germline assignment: CDR1 LNHDA and CDR2 SQIVND (reference sequence). Trimming cost V 5 bases and J 5 bases; bases outside gene matches: 2. CDR3 sequence reads: CASSRDRYGYTF. In DNA, the CDR3 is TGTGCCAGTAGTCGGGACAGATATGGCTACACCTTC. Full variable domain (missing parts from reference TRBV19 and TRBJ1-2): DGGITQSPKYLFRKEGQNVTLSCEQNLNHDAMYWYRQDPGQGLRLIYYSQIVNDFQKGDIAEGYSVSREKKESFPLTVTSAQKNPTAFYLCASSRDRYGYTFGSGTRLTVV.

The J gene is TRBJ1-4, the V gene TRBV18; TRBD1 matches 9 bases. Germline CDR1 and CDR2: KGHSH and LQKENI. The CDR3 extends over 17 amino acids. The V gene end was trimmed by 3 bases and the J gene end by 4 bases; junction bases not matched to a gene: 9. CDR3 amino acids: CASSPSRDRVVNEKLFF. Written as DNA, the CDR3 is TGTGCCAGCTCACCGTCCCGGGACAGGGTGGTTAATGAAAAACTGTTTTTT.

This chain links TRBV7-6 with TRBJ2-6; 8 bases match TRBD1. Germline CDR1 reads SGHVS; CDR2 reads FNYEAQ. This CDR3 region has 18 residues. The ends lost 5 bases at V and 0 bases at J; junction bases unmatched: 9. CDR3 bases: TGTGCCAGCAGCCCCACCGGGACAGGTTACTCTGGGGCCAACGTCCTGACTTTC. It specifies CASSPTGTGYSGANVLTF.

V usage is TRBV7-8 and J usage is TRBJ1-4, with D hard to call. The CDR3 is 14 amino acids. Germline assignment: CDR1 SGHVS and CDR2 FQNEAQ. The germline V and J ends were trimmed by 0 bases and 2 bases, with 4 bases remaining between them. The CDR3 DNA reads TGTGCCAGCAGCTTAGCGTCGACTAATGAAAAACTGTTTTTT. The encoded protein is CASSLASTNEKLFF.

This chain connects TRBV28 to TRBJ1-5; perhaps TRBD1 as D (5 bases). From germline, CDR1 is MDHEN and CDR2 SYDVKM. V was clipped by 5 bases and J by 0 bases, with 11 bases between them. The CDR3 has 15 amino acids. The CDR3 protein is CASSVDSNSNQPQHF. CDR3 nucleotides: TGTGCCAGCAGTGTAGACAGCAATAGCAATCAGCCCCAGCATTTT.

The V call is TRBV30, the J call TRBJ1-1; TRBD1 is a possible D gene (6 bases). V shed 3 bases and J shed 5 bases, with 16 bases lying between them. The CDR3 consists of 14 residues. Germline CDR1 and CDR2: GTSNPN and SVGIG (reference sequence). CDR3 bases: TGTGCCTGGAGCCGGGACACCCGAGGGACTGAAGCTTTCTTT. It specifies CAWSRDTRGTEAFF.

The rearrangement links TRBV15 to TRBJ1-4; a possible D gene is TRBD1 (6 bases). This CDR3 spans 15 amino acids. The V gene lost 1 base and the J gene lost 8 bases, with 14 bases spanning the gap. Per the germline V gene, CDR1 is LNHNV and CDR2 is YYDKDF (reference sequence). CDR3 in amino acids: CATSRVGHQGEKLFF. The CDR3, as DNA: TGTGCCACCAGCAGAGTGGGCCATCAGGGGGAAAAACTGTTTTTT.

The chain has TRBV5-4 and TRBJ1-2; TRBD1 matches at 7 bases. Germline lookup yields CDR1 SGHNT and CDR2 YYREEE (reference sequence). V shed 0 bases, J shed 8 bases, and the junction held 4 bases outside the gene matches. CDR3 size: 13 residues. CDR3: CASSLERGRGYTF. The CDR3 DNA is TGTGCCAGCAGCTTGGAAAGGGGGCGCGGCTACACCTTC.

The chain is built from TRBV5-6 and TRBJ1-1, with a tentative D call TRBD1 (5 bases). The CDR3 covers 13 residues. Per germline, CDR1 SGHDT and CDR2 YYEEEE. Trimming removed 3 bases from V and 8 bases from J, with 14 bases in between. The CDR3 reads CASSSTDGGEAFF. The CDR3 DNA sequence: TGTGCCAGCAGCTCGACCGACGGGGGGGAAGCTTTCTTT. Looking up the rest from reference TRBV5-6 and TRBJ1-1 gives the full variable domain: DAGVTQSPTHLIKTRGQQVTLRCSPKSGHDTVSWYQQALGQGPQFIFQYYEEEERQRGNFPDRFSGHQFPNYSSELNVNALLLGDSALYLCASSSTDGGEAFFGQGTRLTVV.

This chain links TRBV7-3 with TRBJ2-7, with 10 positions matching TRBD1. The germline CDR1 and CDR2 sequences are SGHTA and FQGTGA. The CDR3 extends over 16 amino acids. V gave up 3 bases and J gave up 5 bases; unmatched junction bases: 10. The CDR3 bases are TGTGCCAGCAGCTTGAATAGGGACAGGGGAAGGGACGAGCAGTACTTC. Protein sequence: CASSLNRDRGRDEQYF. The variable domain in full, with the rest retrieved from reference TRBV7-3 and TRBJ2-7, is GAGVSQTPSNKVTEKGKYVELRCDPISGHTALYWYRQSLGQGPEFLIYFQGTGAADDSGLPNDRFFAVRPEGSVSTLKIQRTERGDSAVYLCASSLNRDRGRDEQYFGPGTRLTVT.

The rearrangement uses TRBV30 and TRBJ1-1, with 7 bases identical to TRBD1. CDR1 is GTSNPN and CDR2 is SVGIG in the germline V gene (reference sequence). With V trimmed by 2 bases and J by 1 base, 4 bases remained unmatched. The CDR3 has 14 residues. The CDR3: CAWSRQGPNTEAFF. The CDR3 bases are TGTGCCTGGAGTCGACAGGGCCCGAACACTGAAGCTTTCTTT.

The V and J genes are TRBV6-4 and TRBJ1-1, with a tentative D call TRBD1 (6 bases). Trimming removed 7 bases at V and 6 bases at J, with 12 bases between. The CDR3 sequence is 12 residues long. Germline V CDR1 and CDR2: MRHNA, SNTAGT. CDR3 in amino acids: CASTLQGAEAFF. As DNA, the CDR3 is TGTGCCAGCACCCTACAGGGAGCTGAAGCTTTCTTT.

The chain couples TRBV10-3 to TRBJ2-1; 10 bases agree with TRBD2. The CDR3 spans 19 residues. V shed 0 bases, J shed 2 bases, and the junction held 10 bases outside the gene matches. The germline CDR1 and CDR2 sequences are ENHRY and SYGVKD. CDR3 sequence: CAISESGSSGSNTYNEQFF. The CDR3 DNA reads TGTGCCATCAGTGAGTCGGGGTCTAGCGGGAGTAACACCTACAATGAGCAGTTCTTC.

This clone has only a few counts. V is TRBV6-5 and J is TRBJ1-5; D unresolved. Germline loops: CDR1 MNHEY, CDR2 SVGAGI. CDR3 size: 13 residues. V was cut by 0 bases and J by 6 bases, with 6 bases left in between. The CDR3 region is CASSYSALQPQHF. The CDR3 nucleotides read TGTGCCAGCAGTTACTCAGCCCTTCAGCCCCAGCATTTT.